This TCR beta chain was obtained from a study of blood T cell repertoires in COVID-19 (dated by TCRdb to the early 2020s). With respect to the entire study: The collaborator samples originated in the United States, Italy and Spain and spanned the acute and convalescent phases of COVID-19. Where available, HLA class I and class II types were obtained from metadata supplied by the sample provider rather than from assay-based typing. The samples were drawn from the first 160 participants of the ongoing ImmuneRACE study and from more than 1,000 subjects provided by 6 global collaborators. The prospective study material was composed of cDNA or gDNA derived from T cells, B-cell-depleted T cells, or PBMCs. The repertoires were released in a freely available public database meant as a resource for research on the immune response to SARS-CoV-2. Nearly every sample came with metadata listing a de-identified subject ID, COVID-19 status, age in years and sex. Deeply sampled blood TCRbeta repertoires from subjects exposed to, actively infected with, or recovered from COVID-19 were included in the dataset. Broad study findings and their caveats: The amount of clinical and demographic metadata varied by source and participant and was provided uncurated.

In Seattle, one collaborating source enrolled patients while the infection was active and tracked those patients longitudinally over the course of disease. Whole blood was collected in K2EDTA tubes by collaborating institutions according to the institutions' own protocols. For TCRbeta analysis, collaborators shipped samples in one of three forms: frozen whole blood, isolated PBMCs, or DNA extracted from either of those sample types. Per the germline V gene, SGDLS is the CDR1 and YYNGEE is the CDR2. Ends trimmed: V by 4 bases, J by 2 bases; bases unmatched to a gene: 6. From cysteine to phenylalanine, the CDR3 is 15 amino acids long. Only the CDR3 region is kept as DNA, spanning 45 bases read in frame from base 1. About this clone itself: Its recognized antigen is unknown. No much larger clone is present one base from it, and per-base qualities are unavailable.

TCRbeta CDR3 regions were amplified from genomic DNA using the immunoSEQ Assay, a bias-controlled multiplex PCR. On the study's bioinformatics: Nucleated cell counts per sample were estimated from amplification of reference gene primers within the assay. To quantify the absolute abundance of each unique TCRbeta CDR3 rearrangement, sequence reads were collapsed and filtered. For each sample, productive Simpson clonality was calculated by taking the square root of Simpson's diversity index across productive rearrangements. The table comes from immuneACCESS by way of TCRdb, which keeps in-frame sequences with V and J called. Part of the clones is missing from these tables; in studies checked, under half for an unresolved V gene and the rest for unknown reasons. V and J calls and clone size come straight from that table; D and trimming were deduced from the DNA. This sample lists 55,000 to 75,000 clones; more than 65% were detected once. The ten largest clones add up to around 10% of the sample.

The receptor comes from an elderly man with COVID-19, enrolled during active disease. Sequencing was carried out using peripheral blood. This sequence uses TRBV9 and TRBJ1-1; a stretch of 9 junction bases matches TRBD1. The sequenced DNA is TGTGCCAGCAGCCCAGGGACAGGGCCTAACACTGAAGCTTTCTTT. Translated, it reads CASSPGTGPNTEAFF.